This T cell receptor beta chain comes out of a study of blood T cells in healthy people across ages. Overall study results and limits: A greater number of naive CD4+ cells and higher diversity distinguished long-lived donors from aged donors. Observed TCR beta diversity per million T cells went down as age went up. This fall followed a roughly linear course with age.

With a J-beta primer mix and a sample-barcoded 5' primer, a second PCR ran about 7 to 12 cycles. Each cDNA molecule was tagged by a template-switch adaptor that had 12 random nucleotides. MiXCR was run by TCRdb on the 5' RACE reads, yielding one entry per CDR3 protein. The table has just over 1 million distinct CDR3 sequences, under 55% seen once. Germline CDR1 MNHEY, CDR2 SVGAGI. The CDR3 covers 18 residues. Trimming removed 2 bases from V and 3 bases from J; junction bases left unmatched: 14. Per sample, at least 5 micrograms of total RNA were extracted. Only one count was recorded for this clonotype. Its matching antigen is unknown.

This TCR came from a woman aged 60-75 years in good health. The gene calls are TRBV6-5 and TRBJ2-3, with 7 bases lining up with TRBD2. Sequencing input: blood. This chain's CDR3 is CASSYINPRGDETDTQYF. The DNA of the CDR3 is TGTGCCAGCAGTTACATAAATCCTCGGGGGGATGAGACAGATACGCAGTATTTT.